The rows below give T cell receptor beta chains drawn from one sample of a study of shared clonotypes between healthy human individuals. The table came from immunoSEQ multiplex PCR; TCRdb's copy has only in-frame clones and leaves some out. Found here are 2,500,000 or so clones, under 95% of them singletons; the top ten hold approximately 0.35%. The specimen sequenced was naive CD4+ T cells from PBMCs. Receptor source: a young man in good health. Some clones in this sample may be carry-over from other donors' samples. The CDR3 runs from the conserved cysteine through the conserved F or W. A D gene is named only where the DNA matches it firmly. Clone size is shown for a subset of rows, as once, few, many or a class of expanded clone.

v_call: TRBV20-1
d_call: -
j_call: TRBJ2-1
clone_size: -
cdr3_aa: CSSGTSNEQFF
cdr3_nt: TGCAGCTCCGGGACAAGCAATGAGCAGTTCTTC

v_call: TRBV5-1
d_call: -
j_call: TRBJ2-3
clone_size: -
cdr3_aa: CASSMGGAASLTDTQYF
cdr3_nt: TGCGCCAGCAGCATGGGGGGGGCGGCTAGCCTCACAGATACGCAGTATTTT

v_call: TRBV6-6
d_call: -
j_call: TRBJ1-5
clone_size: -
cdr3_aa: CASSYADREYQPQHF
cdr3_nt: TGTGCCAGCAGTTACGCCGACAGAGAATATCAGCCCCAGCATTTT

v_call: TRBV7-8
d_call: -
j_call: TRBJ1-1
clone_size: once
cdr3_aa: CASSLALLAAGGVNTEAFF
cdr3_nt: TGTGCCAGCAGCTTAGCGCTGTTGGCGGCGGGGGGGGTGAACACTGAAGCTTTCTTT

v_call: TRBV2
d_call: -
j_call: TRBJ1-5
clone_size: -
cdr3_aa: CASSDGRNQPQHF
cdr3_nt: TGTGCCAGCAGTGACGGGAGGAATCAGCCCCAGCATTTT

v_call: TRBV15
d_call: -
j_call: TRBJ2-1
clone_size: -
cdr3_aa: CATSRAPPRVISSEQFF
cdr3_nt: TGTGCCACCAGCAGAGCCCCCCCTCGGGTGATTTCGAGTGAGCAGTTCTTC

v_call: TRBV27
d_call: -
j_call: TRBJ2-2
clone_size: -
cdr3_aa: CASSSWVTGELFF
cdr3_nt: TGTGCCAGCAGTTCTTGGGTCACCGGGGAGCTGTTTTTT

v_call: TRBV25-1
d_call: TRBD1
j_call: TRBJ1-1
clone_size: -
cdr3_aa: CASRGQGETEAFF
cdr3_nt: TGTGCCAGCAGGGGACAGGGGGAAACTGAAGCTTTCTTT

v_call: TRBV6-6
d_call: -
j_call: TRBJ2-5
clone_size: -
cdr3_aa: CASSLGGGAIQETQYF
cdr3_nt: TGTGCCAGCAGCTTAGGAGGGGGCGCAATCCAAGAGACCCAGTACTTC

v_call: TRBV7-9
d_call: TRBD2
j_call: TRBJ2-7
clone_size: -
cdr3_aa: CASSYPAGGPPYEQYF
cdr3_nt: TGTGCCAGCAGCTACCCAGCGGGAGGGCCCCCCTACGAGCAGTACTTC

v_call: TRBV5-1
d_call: TRBD1
j_call: TRBJ1-4
clone_size: -
cdr3_aa: CASSLAGTGGDEKLFF
cdr3_nt: TGCGCCAGCAGCTTGGCCGGGACAGGGGGCGACGAAAAACTGTTTTTT

v_call: TRBV7-3
d_call: TRBD1
j_call: TRBJ2-7
clone_size: -
cdr3_aa: CASSRTGWDEQYF
cdr3_nt: TGTGCCAGCAGCCGGACAGGGTGGGATGAGCAGTACTTC

v_call: TRBV7-6
d_call: -
j_call: TRBJ2-7
clone_size: -
cdr3_aa: CASSLAGEMRGEQYF
cdr3_nt: TGTGCCAGCAGCTTAGCGGGAGAGATGCGAGGGGAGCAGTACTTC

v_call: TRBV2
d_call: TRBD1
j_call: TRBJ1-5
clone_size: -
cdr3_aa: CASKPDRDNQPQHF
cdr3_nt: TGTGCCAGCAAACCCGACAGGGACAATCAGCCCCAGCATTTT

v_call: TRBV28
d_call: -
j_call: TRBJ1-5
clone_size: -
cdr3_aa: CASSFGWDQPQHF
cdr3_nt: TGTGCCAGCAGTTTTGGATGGGATCAGCCCCAGCATTTT

v_call: TRBV5-1
d_call: -
j_call: TRBJ1-3
clone_size: -
cdr3_aa: CASSLTPGSSGNTIYF
cdr3_nt: TGCGCCAGCAGCTTAACCCCAGGGAGCTCTGGAAACACCATATATTTT

v_call: TRBV6-5
d_call: -
j_call: TRBJ2-7
clone_size: -
cdr3_aa: CASSFRQTSSYEQYF
cdr3_nt: TGTGCCAGCAGTTTTAGACAAACCAGCTCCTACGAGCAGTACTTC